These T cell receptor beta chains were read from a single sample in a study of T-cell reconstitution after alpha-beta-depleted transplantation in children. Each CDR3 protein gets one entry after TCRdb re-called the PCR reads with MiXCR. The top ten clones hold approximately 5% of a sample with 700,000 to 850,000 distinct CDR3 sequences, about 16% of them seen once. Sequenced material: PBMCs, mostly from graft donor cells, taken 360 days after TCRalphabeta/CD19-depleted stem cell transplant. These receptors were collected from a male patient between 5 and 17 years old who had a stem cell transplant for acute lymphoblastic leukemia, so the T cells may come from the graft donor. Each CDR3 is given with its conserved first and last residue. Each record gives: J gene, V gene, clone size, D gene, CDR3 DNA, CDR3 protein. D genes are given only for firm matches. Size values are once, few and many counts, or a class for expanded clones, and some rows have none.

>TRBJ1-4|TRBV5-1|few|.
TGCGCCAGCAGGCCCACAGGTGCAACTAATGAAAAACTGTTTTTT
CASRPTGATNEKLFF
>TRBJ2-1|TRBV6-5|.|TRBD2
TGTGCCAGCAGTTACTCGTCAAGCGGGACCGACAATGAGCAGTTCTTC
CASSYSSSGTDNEQFF
>TRBJ2-2|TRBV13|.|TRBD2
TGTGCCAGCAGCTTAACCGCATTAGCGGGAGAGACCGGGGAGCTGTTTTTT
CASSLTALAGETGELFF
>TRBJ2-1|TRBV12-3/TRBV12-4|many|.
TGTGCCAGCAGTTTAGTGGCGGGGCGAAGCTCCTACAATGAGCAGTTCTTC
CASSLVAGRSSYNEQFF
>TRBJ2-7|TRBV6-2/TRBV6-3|.|TRBD1
TGTGCCAGCAGTTACCCACGGGACAGTTCCTACGAGCAGTACTTC
CASSYPRDSSYEQYF
>TRBJ2-1|TRBV6-1|.|.
TGTGCCAGCAGTCGTCTGCGAAGGTTAAGGGCTTACAATGAGCAGTTCTTC
CASSRLRRLRAYNEQFF
>TRBJ1-1|TRBV12-3/TRBV12-4|.|.
TGTGCCAGCAATCCCAAAGGGGTGAACACTGAAGCTTTCTTT
CASNPKGVNTEAFF
>TRBJ2-1|TRBV2|.|TRBD2
TGTGCCAGCAGCGGGACTAGCGCCTACACCCACGGGAATGAGCAGTTCTTC
CASSGTSAYTHGNEQFF
>TRBJ2-7|TRBV15|.|TRBD1
TGTGCCACCAGCAGAGGGGACAGCGGTTCCTACGAGCAGTACTTC
CATSRGDSGSYEQYF
>TRBJ2-5|TRBV15|many|.
TGTGCCACCAGCAATCGGGTAGTGAAGACCCAGTACTTC
CATSNRVVKTQYF
>TRBJ2-1|TRBV7-3|.|.
TGTGCCAGCAGCTTAAAGGGGGGAGGGTCCTACAATGAGCAGTTCTTC
CASSLKGGGSYNEQFF
>TRBJ1-2|TRBV7-8|many|.
TGTGCCAGCAGCCCCCTGCCAGGGGCGAACTATGGCTACACCTTC
CASSPLPGANYGYTF
>TRBJ2-5|TRBV5-1|many|.
TGCGCCAGCACGTTCCAGGCTCAAGAGACCCAGTACTTC
CASTFQAQETQYF
>TRBJ2-7|TRBV27|few|TRBD1
TGTGCCAGCAGTTTATGGGGACAGGGGCGGTACGAGCAGTACTTC
CASSLWGQGRYEQYF
>TRBJ2-5|TRBV20-1|many|.
TGCAGTGCTAGAGATGTTAGGCCCCAGAGGGAGACCCAGTACTTC
CSARDVRPQRETQYF
>TRBJ1-1|TRBV6-5|many|.
TGTGCCAGCAGTACAGGGTTCGTGAACACTGAAGCTTTCTTT
CASSTGFVNTEAFF
>TRBJ2-3|TRBV7-9|few|.
TGTGCCAGCCACGCATCGGGATCAACGGGCACGCAGTATTTT
CASHASGSTGTQYF
>TRBJ1-1|TRBV6-1|.|.
TGTGCCAGCAGTAGAGGGACACAAGCTTTCTTT
CASSRGTQAFF
>TRBJ2-1|TRBV11-2|few|.
TGTGCCAGCAGCTTAGGAGGGGCTGCCTACAATGAGCAGTTCTTC
CASSLGGAAYNEQFF
>TRBJ2-1|TRBV29-1|.|TRBD1
TGCAGCGTTGCTGGACAGGGTATAAGTGAGCAGTTCTTC
CSVAGQGISEQFF
>TRBJ2-5|TRBV7-9|few|.
TGTGCCAGCAGCTCACAGGGCCCAGAGACCCAGTACTTC
CASSSQGPETQYF
>TRBJ2-6|TRBV5-3|few|.
TGTGCCAGAAGCTTAAGTGGGAGTGGGGCCAACGTCCTGACTTTC
CARSLSGSGANVLTF
>TRBJ1-6|TRBV6-1|.|.
TGTGCCAGTCAAAGGCGGGGGGCGAGGAATTCACCCCTCCACTTT
CASQRRGARNSPLHF
>TRBJ2-1|TRBV15|.|.
TGTGCCACCAGCAGAGAAAAAGCGGTCCGGAGGTACAATGAGCAGTTCTTC
CATSREKAVRRYNEQFF
>TRBJ2-1|TRBV9|few|.
TGTGCTAGCAGCGTCGCAGGGCTCAATGAGCAGTTCTTC
CASSVAGLNEQFF
>TRBJ2-5|TRBV7-8|.|.
TGTGCCAGCAGCTTAGGGACCCCAATGTACTTC
CASSLGTPMYF
>TRBJ2-7|TRBV7-2|.|.
TGTGCCAGCAGCCCGGGGGCCCCTGGCGAGCAGTACTTC
CASSPGAPGEQYF
>TRBJ1-4|TRBV29-1|.|TRBD1
TGCAGCGTTGACCTAAACAGGGGAGGAGGTGAAAAACTGTTTTTT
CSVDLNRGGGEKLFF
>TRBJ1-1|TRBV4-1|few|.
TGCGCCAGCAGCCAAGACCTCTCCAACGATGCTTTCTTT
CASSQDLSNDAFF
>TRBJ1-4|TRBV11-1|many|TRBD1
TGTGCCAGCAGCCGGACAGGGGGCGACGAAAAACTGTTTTTT
CASSRTGGDEKLFF
>TRBJ1-5|TRBV2|.|.
TGTGCCAGCAGTGAAGATACGTACGAGAATCAGACCCAGCATTTT
CASSEDTYENQTQHF
>TRBJ2-1|TRBV27|few|TRBD2
TGTGCCAGCAGTCTGGTGGCGCGGGAGGGCGGGAATGAGCAGTTCTTC
CASSLVAREGGNEQFF
>TRBJ1-2|TRBV10-3|many|TRBD1
TGTGCCATCAGTGACGCAGGGGGCGGTAACTATGGCTACACCTTC
CAISDAGGGNYGYTF
>TRBJ1-4|TRBV27|.|.
TGTGCCAGCGGTTTCTACTCAACTAATGAAAAACTGTTTTTT
CASGFYSTNEKLFF
>TRBJ2-5|TRBV4-1|few|.
TGCGCCAGCAGCCAAGATCGGGGGAGGGGGTGGGAGACCCAGTACTTC
CASSQDRGRGWETQYF
>TRBJ2-7|TRBV27|few|.
TGTGCCAGCAGTCCCCTGGGGGCAGGGCAGTACTTC
CASSPLGAGQYF
>TRBJ2-7|TRBV5-1|many|.
TGCGCCAGCAGAAGCGCCTACGAGCAGTACTTC
CASRSAYEQYF
>TRBJ2-3|TRBV18|few|.
TGTGCCAGCTCACCACCGAGTTCTAGCACAGATACGCAGTATTTT
CASSPPSSSTDTQYF
>TRBJ2-3|TRBV20-1|few|.
TGCAGTGCTAGTGGGGCCAAACCGGGAGTAACTGCAGATACGCAGTATTTT
CSASGAKPGVTADTQYF
>TRBJ2-1|TRBV5-5|.|TRBD2
TGTGCCAGCAGCTTGTCCCCAGGACTAGCGGGAAAATATAGTGAGCAGTTCTTC
CASSLSPGLAGKYSEQFF
>TRBJ2-2|TRBV20-1|.|.
TGCAGTGCCAACGGGGGACAGAACACCGGGGAGCTGTTTTTT
CSANGGQNTGELFF
>TRBJ1-1|TRBV7-9|few|.
TGTGCCAGCAGCACAGGGATTAGGTCTGAAGCTTTCTTT
CASSTGIRSEAFF
>TRBJ1-5|TRBV2|few|.
TGTGCCTGCTGTTTACGGGGGGCGGGAGGCCATAGCAATCAGCCCCAGCATTTT
CACCLRGAGGHSNQPQHF
>TRBJ2-1|TRBV5-4|few|TRBD2
TGTGCCAGCAGCTTGGGACTAGCGGGAGCTCATCTATACAATGAGCAGTTCTTC
CASSLGLAGAHLYNEQFF
>TRBJ2-5|TRBV27|many|.
TGTGCCAGCAGTTTATCGTGCGAGACCCAGTACTTC
CASSLSCETQYF
>TRBJ1-2|TRBV7-6|few|.
TGTGCCAGCAGCTTAGGGTGGGAACAGGACTATGGCTACACCTTC
CASSLGWEQDYGYTF
>TRBJ2-7|TRBV20-1|few|TRBD1
TGCAGTGCTAAACCGGGACAGGGTCTCTACGAGCAGTACTTC
CSAKPGQGLYEQYF
>TRBJ2-7|TRBV5-1|many|.
TGCGCCAGCAGCTCCCGTAGCGAGCAGTACTTC
CASSSRSEQYF
>TRBJ2-1|TRBV5-1|many|TRBD2
TGCGCCAGCAGCTCTAGCGGGAGTGGATACAATGAGCAGTTCTTC
CASSSSGSGYNEQFF